A selection of T cell receptor beta chains follows, all from one sample in a study of blood T cells in healthy people across ages. TCRdb processed the 5' RACE reads anew with MiXCR; each CDR3 protein has one entry. The top ten clones hold around 23% of a sample with over 1,500,000 distinct CDR3 sequences, approximately 39% of them seen once. The sample comprised blood. The source of these receptors is a human donor in good health. Both conserved end residues are part of each CDR3. Each record gives: D gene, clone size, V gene, J gene, CDR3 DNA, CDR3 protein. D genes are given only for firm matches. Rows may omit the clone size; those that give it use once, few, many or a size class.

D gene: TRBD1
clone size: few
V gene: TRBV5-1
J gene: TRBJ2-1
CDR3 DNA: TGCGCCAGCAGCTTATCTTCCGGGACAGGGTTTAGGACTGATGAGCAGTTCTTC
CDR3 protein: CASSLSSGTGFRTDEQFF

D gene: TRBD1
clone size: -
V gene: TRBV30
J gene: TRBJ2-7
CDR3 DNA: TGTGCCTGGACAGGGGGCTCCACCTACGAGCAGTACTTC
CDR3 protein: CAWTGGSTYEQYF

D gene: -
clone size: -
V gene: TRBV30
J gene: TRBJ2-7
CDR3 DNA: TGTGCCTGCCAGACAGTGTACGAGCAGTACTTC
CDR3 protein: CACQTVYEQYF

D gene: TRBD1
clone size: -
V gene: TRBV29-1
J gene: TRBJ2-1
CDR3 DNA: TGCAGCGTTGCCGGGACAGGCTTCAATGAGCAGTTCTTC
CDR3 protein: CSVAGTGFNEQFF

D gene: -
clone size: -
V gene: TRBV7-9
J gene: TRBJ2-3
CDR3 DNA: TGTGCCAGCGGCGCACTACGCACAGATACGCAGTATTTT
CDR3 protein: CASGALRTDTQYF

D gene: -
clone size: -
V gene: TRBV7-6
J gene: TRBJ2-5
CDR3 DNA: TGTGCCAGCAGCTTAACTCTGACAGTTCAAGAGACCCAGTACTTC
CDR3 protein: CASSLTLTVQETQYF

D gene: -
clone size: -
V gene: TRBV7-2
J gene: TRBJ1-2
CDR3 DNA: TGTGCCAGCAGCTTTCGTCCCCAGGGCTCTAACTATGGCTACACCTTC
CDR3 protein: CASSFRPQGSNYGYTF

D gene: -
clone size: few
V gene: TRBV20-1
J gene: TRBJ2-3
CDR3 DNA: TGCAGTGCTAGCCCTTTTAAGCAATCTAGCACAGATACGCAGTATTTT
CDR3 protein: CSASPFKQSSTDTQYF

D gene: -
clone size: few
V gene: TRBV28
J gene: TRBJ2-1
CDR3 DNA: TGTGCCAGCAGTCTCCGATTCCGGGAGCAGTTCTTC
CDR3 protein: CASSLRFREQFF

D gene: -
clone size: few
V gene: TRBV5-4
J gene: TRBJ1-6
CDR3 DNA: TGTGCCAGCAGCTTGGACAAAGAACCCCTCCACTTT
CDR3 protein: CASSLDKEPLHF

D gene: -
clone size: -
V gene: TRBV10-3
J gene: TRBJ1-4
CDR3 DNA: TGTGCCATCAAGGACAGCCCAGGAGATGAAAAACTGTTTTTT
CDR3 protein: CAIKDSPGDEKLFF

D gene: -
clone size: -
V gene: TRBV5-1
J gene: TRBJ1-2
CDR3 DNA: TGCGCCAGCAGCTTGGGCGGTCCCTTTTCCTCTAACACCTTC
CDR3 protein: CASSLGGPFSSNTF

D gene: TRBD2
clone size: few
V gene: TRBV20-1
J gene: TRBJ2-3
CDR3 DNA: TGCAGTGCCATAGCGGGGGGCCAAGGCACAGATACGCAGTATTTT
CDR3 protein: CSAIAGGQGTDTQYF

D gene: TRBD1
clone size: -
V gene: TRBV7-8
J gene: TRBJ2-7
CDR3 DNA: TGTGCCATCTACTCTATCCCGGGACAGGGGCCTTACGAGCAGTACTTC
CDR3 protein: CAIYSIPGQGPYEQYF

D gene: -
clone size: -
V gene: TRBV6-6
J gene: TRBJ2-3
CDR3 DNA: TGTGCCAGCAGTTACTCCCTGGCGGCCGGTAGGGCAGATACGCAGTATTTT
CDR3 protein: CASSYSLAAGRADTQYF

D gene: TRBD1
clone size: -
V gene: TRBV10-3
J gene: TRBJ2-5
CDR3 DNA: TGTGCCATCAGTGCGACAGGGGGGGAGACCCAGTACTTC
CDR3 protein: CAISATGGETQYF

D gene: TRBD1
clone size: -
V gene: TRBV28
J gene: TRBJ1-1
CDR3 DNA: TGTGCCAGCAGTATGACAGGGCTTATCGCTGAAGCTTTCTTT
CDR3 protein: CASSMTGLIAEAFF

D gene: -
clone size: -
V gene: TRBV4-3
J gene: TRBJ1-2
CDR3 DNA: TGCGCCAGCAGCTTCCACGTTAGCCTCAACTATGGCTACACCTTC
CDR3 protein: CASSFHVSLNYGYTF

D gene: TRBD1
clone size: few
V gene: TRBV6-6
J gene: TRBJ1-2
CDR3 DNA: TGTGCCAGCAGACCGACAGGGGGCAACGGCTATGGCTACACCTTC
CDR3 protein: CASRPTGGNGYGYTF

D gene: TRBD1
clone size: -
V gene: TRBV29-1
J gene: TRBJ2-1
CDR3 DNA: TGCAGCGTTGAATCGGGACAGGGACGGAATGAGCAGTTCTTC
CDR3 protein: CSVESGQGRNEQFF

D gene: TRBD1
clone size: -
V gene: TRBV5-5
J gene: TRBJ2-7
CDR3 DNA: TGTGCCAGCAGCTGGCCCGGGACAGGATACGAGCAGTACTTC
CDR3 protein: CASSWPGTGYEQYF

D gene: -
clone size: few
V gene: TRBV28
J gene: TRBJ1-3
CDR3 DNA: TGTGCCAGCAGTTCGGGGGCAGGCCTCTACTCTGGAAACACCATATATTTT
CDR3 protein: CASSSGAGLYSGNTIYF

D gene: TRBD2
clone size: -
V gene: TRBV12-3/TRBV12-4
J gene: TRBJ2-7
CDR3 DNA: TGTGCCAGCAGACGTACTAGCGGGGACTCCTACGAGCAGTACTTC
CDR3 protein: CASRRTSGDSYEQYF

D gene: -
clone size: -
V gene: TRBV4-3
J gene: TRBJ2-3
CDR3 DNA: TGCGCCAGCAGCCACCTACTTGGGGGCACAGATACGCAGTATTTT
CDR3 protein: CASSHLLGGTDTQYF

D gene: -
clone size: many
V gene: TRBV5-1
J gene: TRBJ2-3
CDR3 DNA: TGCGCCAGCAGCCTGGACGGCAGAAATTCAGATACGCAGTATTTT
CDR3 protein: CASSLDGRNSDTQYF

D gene: TRBD2
clone size: -
V gene: TRBV5-1
J gene: TRBJ2-3
CDR3 DNA: TGCGCCAGCAGCTCCGATTATAGCGGGGGCCCAGATACGCAGTATTTT
CDR3 protein: CASSSDYSGGPDTQYF

D gene: -
clone size: -
V gene: TRBV2
J gene: TRBJ2-4
CDR3 DNA: TGTGCCAGCAGTGACGGGCCCACCACCCGGAACATTCAGTACTTC
CDR3 protein: CASSDGPTTRNIQYF

D gene: -
clone size: -
V gene: TRBV4-1
J gene: TRBJ2-7
CDR3 DNA: TGCGCCAGCAGCCCACCCGAGGCGTATCACGAGCAGTACTTC
CDR3 protein: CASSPPEAYHEQYF

D gene: -
clone size: few
V gene: TRBV10-3
J gene: TRBJ1-2
CDR3 DNA: TGTGCCATCAGTGAGGAGCCAGATCTAGATGGCTACACCTTC
CDR3 protein: CAISEEPDLDGYTF

D gene: -
clone size: -
V gene: TRBV20-1
J gene: TRBJ1-1
CDR3 DNA: TGCAGTGCTAGAGAGGAGTGGTTGGACACTGAAGCTTTCTTT
CDR3 protein: CSAREEWLDTEAFF

D gene: TRBD1
clone size: -
V gene: TRBV13
J gene: TRBJ1-1
CDR3 DNA: TGTGCCAGCAGCCTAGGGACAGGCCTTGAAGCTTTCTTT
CDR3 protein: CASSLGTGLEAFF

D gene: TRBD1
clone size: -
V gene: TRBV5-1
J gene: TRBJ2-7
CDR3 DNA: TGCGCCAGCAGCTTCGAGGCAGGGGGCAACTACGAGCAGTACTTC
CDR3 protein: CASSFEAGGNYEQYF

D gene: TRBD2
clone size: -
V gene: TRBV6-6
J gene: TRBJ2-5
CDR3 DNA: TGTGCCAGCAGTACAACTAGCGGGGGTCGCCAAGAGACCCAGTACTTC
CDR3 protein: CASSTTSGGRQETQYF

D gene: TRBD2
clone size: -
V gene: TRBV2
J gene: TRBJ2-5
CDR3 DNA: TGTGCCAGCAGGCAGAGGACTAGCGGGAGCCAAGAGACCCAGTACTTC
CDR3 protein: CASRQRTSGSQETQYF

D gene: -
clone size: few
V gene: TRBV7-9
J gene: TRBJ2-5
CDR3 DNA: TGTGCCAGCAGATCCGGACATTCAGAGACCCAGTACTTC
CDR3 protein: CASRSGHSETQYF

D gene: TRBD2
clone size: -
V gene: TRBV7-2
J gene: TRBJ2-7
CDR3 DNA: TGTGCCAGCCGGGCTAGCGGAACCTACGAGCAGTACTTC
CDR3 protein: CASRASGTYEQYF

D gene: TRBD1
clone size: -
V gene: TRBV7-2
J gene: TRBJ1-2
CDR3 DNA: TGTGCCAGCCGCCCAATTGGGACAGCTAACTATGGCTACACCTTC
CDR3 protein: CASRPIGTANYGYTF

D gene: TRBD2
clone size: few
V gene: TRBV10-3
J gene: TRBJ2-5
CDR3 DNA: TGTGCCATCAGTGAGCGGGGGGGAAACCAAGAGACCCAGTACTTC
CDR3 protein: CAISERGGNQETQYF

D gene: -
clone size: few
V gene: TRBV29-1
J gene: TRBJ1-1
CDR3 DNA: TGCAGCGTTGTGGGACAACCGAACACTGAAGCTTTCTTT
CDR3 protein: CSVVGQPNTEAFF

D gene: TRBD1
clone size: few
V gene: TRBV12-3/TRBV12-4
J gene: TRBJ1-6
CDR3 DNA: TGTGCCAGCAGTGACAGGGTTTCTTCACCCCTCCACTTT
CDR3 protein: CASSDRVSSPLHF

D gene: -
clone size: few
V gene: TRBV7-2
J gene: TRBJ1-2
CDR3 DNA: TGTGCCAGCAGCTTCCAAACCGGGCCCCCAGTCGGCTACACCTTC
CDR3 protein: CASSFQTGPPVGYTF

D gene: TRBD2
clone size: -
V gene: TRBV20-1
J gene: TRBJ2-5
CDR3 DNA: TGCAGTGCCCCGAAGGGCCTAGCGGTTCGAGAGACCCAGTACTTC
CDR3 protein: CSAPKGLAVRETQYF

D gene: TRBD1
clone size: -
V gene: TRBV10-3
J gene: TRBJ1-1
CDR3 DNA: TGTGCCATCAGAAACGACAGGGTGACTGAAGCTTTCTTT
CDR3 protein: CAIRNDRVTEAFF

D gene: TRBD1
clone size: few
V gene: TRBV4-2
J gene: TRBJ2-3
CDR3 DNA: TGTGCCAGCAGCCCGACAGGGTCGGTTTCAGATACGCAGTATTTT
CDR3 protein: CASSPTGSVSDTQYF

D gene: -
clone size: few
V gene: TRBV7-3
J gene: TRBJ2-6
CDR3 DNA: TGTGCCAGCATGCCCGACAGCTCTGGGGCCAACGTCCTGACTTTC
CDR3 protein: CASMPDSSGANVLTF

D gene: TRBD2
clone size: -
V gene: TRBV20-1
J gene: TRBJ2-3
CDR3 DNA: TGCAGTGCTAGAGAGCGGGGGGGCTGGGATACGCAGTATTTT
CDR3 protein: CSARERGGWDTQYF

D gene: TRBD1
clone size: few
V gene: TRBV29-1
J gene: TRBJ2-7
CDR3 DNA: TGCAGCGGTACCGGGACAGGGGGCTACGAGCAGTACTTC
CDR3 protein: CSGTGTGGYEQYF

D gene: -
clone size: few
V gene: TRBV11-1
J gene: TRBJ2-3
CDR3 DNA: TGTGCCAGCAGCCCAAACAGGGACACAGATACGCAGTATTTT
CDR3 protein: CASSPNRDTDTQYF